The 31 T cell receptor beta chains below were found in one sample sequenced in a study of blood T cell repertoires in COVID-19. TCRdb's table, derived via immunoSEQ multiplex PCR, lists solely in-frame clones and lacks some. This sample has approximately 230,000 clones; around 83% occur once, and the top ten carry approximately 5.4%. What was sequenced was peripheral blood. These TCRs come from a man aged 80 or over with acute or convalescent COVID-19.

The V gene is TRBV21-1, the J gene TRBJ2-1; TRBD2, the table's D call, lacks a check against the DNA. TRBV21-1 is shown as a pseudogene. The length of the CDR3 is 19 residues. The CDR3 DNA is TGTGCCAGCAGCAACAGCCCACACCCCATTTGGCGGGAGATCTGGGAGCAGTTCTTC. Its protein is CASSNSPHPIWREIWEQFF.

The chain combines TRBV5-1 with TRBJ2-3; TRBD2 aligns across 8 bases. With 9 bases clipped from V and 0 bases from J, the junction kept 3 bases outside the gene matches. The CDR3 loop spans 13 amino acids. CDR1 is SGHRS and CDR2 is YFSETQ in the germline V gene. CDR3 sequence: CATRGGSTDTQYF. CDR3 DNA: TGCGCCACCCGGGGGGGGAGCACAGATACGCAGTATTTT.

The chain uses TRBV6-7 and TRBJ2-4, with 10 bases that match TRBD2. TRBV6-7 is noted as an ORF with a role that remains uncertain. The CDR3 consists of 17 residues. J lost 0 bases, V lost 0 bases, and 2 bases had no gene match. The chain's CDR3 is CASSYSTSGAAKNIQYF. CDR3 nucleotide sequence: TGTGCCAGCAGTTACTCCACTAGCGGGGCAGCCAAAAACATTCAGTACTTC.

The chain has TRBV27 and TRBJ2-2; tentatively, D is TRBD2 (6 bases). The CDR3 length is 15 residues. Trimming took 8 bases from V and 4 from J, leaving 17 bases between them. Germline CDR1 reads MNHEY; CDR2 reads SMNVEV (reference sequence). The CDR3 DNA follows: TGTGCCAGCCGGCCGCTGGGACTTGCCACCGGGGAGCTGTTTTTT. Its protein product is CASRPLGLATGELFF.

The genes are TRBV5-6 and TRBJ1-2; D is perhaps TRBD1 (6 bases). The CDR3 is 13 residues long. Between the trimmed V and J ends, which lost 6 bases and 2 bases, there was a span of 11 bases. Germline V gives CDR1 SGHDT, CDR2 YYEEEE. In nucleotides, the CDR3 is TGTGCCAGCATCAAGGACAGAAACTATGGCTACACCTTC. Amino acid sequence: CASIKDRNYGYTF.

This chain links TRBV9 with TRBJ1-2, with TRBD1 matching 8 bases. CDR3 length equals 15 residues. With V trimmed by 3 bases and J by 1 base, 5 bases remained unmatched. Germline loops: CDR1 SGDLS, CDR2 YYNGEE. CDR3 nucleotides: TGTGCCAGCAGCGAGGGGGGGACAGGTAACTATGGCTACACCTTC. Amino acids: CASSEGGTGNYGYTF.

The chain combines TRBV5-1 with TRBJ2-2; 8 bases are a match to TRBD2. The V gene's germline CDR1 is SGHRS and CDR2 YFSETQ. The CDR3 covers 18 residues. The V gene end was trimmed by 5 bases and the J gene end by 7 bases; junction bases not matched to a gene: 19. The CDR3: CASRAPGASGLPIGELFF. CDR3 bases: TGCGCCAGCAGGGCCCCTGGGGCTAGCGGGTTACCGATCGGGGAGCTGTTTTTT. Full variable domain (rest looked up from reference TRBV5-1 and TRBJ2-2): KAGVTQTPRYLIKTRGQQVTLSCSPISGHRSVSWYQQTPGQGLQFLFEYFSETQRNKGNFPGRFSGRQFSNSRSEMNVSTLELGDSALYLCASRAPGASGLPIGELFFGEGSRLTVL.

V is TRBV12-3 or TRBV12-4 and J is TRBJ2-1; the D is unclear. This CDR3 region has 12 residues. The ends were cut back, 3 bases at V and 10 bases at J, with 10 bases in the middle. CDR3 nucleotides: TGTGCCAGCAGTTTTTATGAGAGCGAGCAGTTCTTC. Amino acid sequence: CASSFYESEQFF.

This clone was observed a few times. The chain recombines TRBV28 with TRBJ1-5; tentatively, D is TRBD1 (5 bases). V was shortened by 7 bases and J by 0 bases, with 10 bases between the two germline ends. The CDR3 length is 14 residues. Germline assignment: CDR1 MDHEN and CDR2 SYDVKM. CDR3 sequence (DNA): TGTGCCAGCACCCGGGGGTATAGCAATCAGCCCCAGCATTTT. It codes for CASTRGYSNQPQHF. Complete variable domain (other parts from reference TRBV28 and TRBJ1-5): DVKVTQSSRYLVKRTGEKVFLECVQDMDHENMFWYRQDPGLGLRLIYFSYDVKMKEKGDIPEGYSVSREKKERFSLILESASTNQTSMYLCASTRGYSNQPQHFGDGTRLSIL.

The V and J genes are TRBV10-2 and TRBJ1-5; 7 bases are a match to TRBD1. This CDR3 is built from 16 residues. The ends lost 2 bases at V and 1 base at J; junction bases unmatched: 5. The germline V gene encodes CDR1 WSHSY and CDR2 SAAADI. The CDR3 region has the DNA TGCGCCAGCAGTGAGCCGGCCAGGGGGAGCAATCAGCCCCAGCATTTT. This translates into CASSEPARGSNQPQHF.

This rearrangement joins TRBV6-1 to TRBJ1-1, with D perhaps matching TRBD1 (5 bases). Trimming took off 1 base at V and 5 bases at J, with 8 bases between the two ends. The CDR3 has 13 amino acids. The germline V gene encodes CDR1 MNHNS and CDR2 SASEGT. The chain's CDR3 is CASSEVKGTEAFF. CDR3 nucleotides: TGTGCCAGCAGTGAAGTTAAGGGGACTGAAGCTTTCTTT.

This clone was found once. The V call is TRBV9, the J call TRBJ2-2; perhaps TRBD2 as D (6 bases). Germline V gene lookup returns CDR1 SGDLS and CDR2 YYNGEE. V was trimmed by 7 bases and J by 1 base, leaving 8 bases between them. The CDR3 is 13 residues long. The DNA of the CDR3 is TGTGCCAGCGGGGGAGGGAACACCGGGGAGCTGTTTTTT. Amino acid sequence: CASGGGNTGELFF.

The V gene is TRBV29-1, the J gene TRBJ2-5; possibly TRBD1 for D (6 bases). CDR1 is SQVTM and CDR2 is ANQGSEA in the germline V gene. V gave up 2 bases and J gave up 2 bases, with 12 bases separating them. The length of the CDR3 is 14 residues. This chain's CDR3 is CSVEQGQKQETQYF. CDR3 sequence (DNA): TGCAGCGTTGAACAAGGACAGAAACAAGAGACCCAGTACTTC.

For the CDR3, the DNA is TGTGCCAGCAGCGCCCCCCGACGAGGGGGGGACCAAGAGACCCAGTACTTC. Translated: CASSAPRRGGDQETQYF. The chain combines TRBV9 with TRBJ2-5; the D gene is possibly TRBD2 (7 bases). The CDR3 has 17 amino acids. The germline CDR1 and CDR2 sequences are SGDLS and YYNGEE. V lost 3 bases and J 0 bases, leaving 18 bases between the germline ends.

This sequence joins TRBV6-1 and TRBJ2-7; a possible D gene is TRBD1 (6 bases). Germline loops: CDR1 MNHNS, CDR2 SASEGT. The CDR3 has 14 amino acids. Trimming took off 0 bases at V and 7 bases at J, with 13 bases between the two ends. The CDR3: CASSEAGTQGEQYF. The CDR3 DNA sequence: TGTGCCAGCAGTGAAGCAGGGACCCAGGGGGAGCAGTACTTC.

This clone was seen only once. This chain joins TRBV6-5 and TRBJ1-4; D ambiguous. Trimming left V 8 bases short and J 11 bases short, with 12 bases between. The CDR3 runs to 11 residues. Per germline, CDR1 MNHEY and CDR2 SVGAGI. The CDR3 region is CASAFVQKLFF. In nucleotides, the CDR3 is TGTGCCAGCGCCTTTGTTCAGAAACTGTTTTTT.

The J gene is TRBJ2-5, the V gene TRBV5-1, with D maybe TRBD2 (5 bases). CDR3 length equals 14 residues. Germline V gene sequence: CDR1 SGHRS, CDR2 YFSETQ. Trimming removed 0 bases from V and 4 bases from J, with 10 bases in between. CDR3 nucleotide sequence: TGCGCCAGCAGCTTGGGTTCTGAGGGAGAGACCCAGTACTTC. The encoded protein is CASSLGSEGETQYF. Full variable domain (rest looked up from reference TRBV5-1 and TRBJ2-5): KAGVTQTPRYLIKTRGQQVTLSCSPISGHRSVSWYQQTPGQGLQFLFEYFSETQRNKGNFPGRFSGRQFSNSRSEMNVSTLELGDSALYLCASSLGSEGETQYFGPGTRLLVL.

The V call is TRBV19, the J call TRBJ1-5; 8 bases align to TRBD1. V trimming: 6 bases; J trimming: 6 bases; junction bases outside the gene matches: 4. Germline CDR1 is LNHDA and CDR2 is SQIVND (reference sequence). CDR3 size: 13 residues. The CDR3 DNA follows: TGTGCCAGTAGGGACAGGGACGGTCAGCCCCAGCATTTT. The encoded protein is CASRDRDGQPQHF. Variable domain in full (rest from reference TRBV19 and TRBJ1-5): DGGITQSPKYLFRKEGQNVTLSCEQNLNHDAMYWYRQDPGQGLRLIYYSQIVNDFQKGDIAEGYSVSREKKESFPLTVTSAQKNPTAFYLCASRDRDGQPQHFGDGTRLSIL.

The chain has TRBV6-5 and TRBJ2-4; tentative D call: TRBD2 (5 bases). Trimming took 3 bases from V and 6 from J, leaving 12 bases between them. There are 14 residues in the CDR3. In germline, CDR1 is MNHEY, CDR2 SVGAGI. CDR3 in amino acids: CASSYDREVNIQYF. The CDR3 coding sequence is TGTGCCAGCAGTTATGACCGGGAAGTAAACATTCAGTACTTC.

The CDR3 protein is CASSTGQGAGANVLTF. Written as DNA, the CDR3 is TGTGCCAGCAGCACAGGACAGGGGGCTGGGGCCAACGTCCTGACTTTC. The chain combines TRBV5-4 with TRBJ2-6; 10 bases are a match to TRBD1. Germline loops: CDR1 SGHNT, CDR2 YYREEE (reference sequence). The CDR3 is made up of 16 amino acids. The junction had 3 bases not matched to a gene; V was cut back by 4 bases and J by 2 bases.

The chain is built from TRBV18 and TRBJ2-7, with 13 nucleotides matching TRBD2. V shed 4 bases, J shed 2 bases, and the junction held 8 bases outside the gene matches. In germline, CDR1 is KGHSH, CDR2 LQKENI. The CDR3 has 17 amino acids. The CDR3 sequence is CASSREGGLAGTYEQYF. Here the CDR3 DNA reads TGTGCCAGCTCACGCGAAGGGGGACTAGCGGGAACCTACGAGCAGTACTTC.

The V gene is TRBV9, the J gene TRBJ2-1; 10 bases match TRBD2. CDR1 and CDR2 (germline): SGDLS, YYNGEE. J lost 5 bases, V lost 3 bases, and 8 bases had no gene match. The CDR3 extends over 16 amino acids. The chain's CDR3 is CASSGGVAGGHNEQFF. CDR3 sequence (DNA): TGTGCCAGCAGCGGAGGGGTAGCGGGAGGCCACAATGAGCAGTTCTTC.

The chain carries TRBV9 and TRBJ2-3; a weak D match, TRBD2 (6 bases). The CDR3 length is 13 residues. Germline lookup yields CDR1 SGDLS and CDR2 YYNGEE. V dropped 0 bases and J dropped 4 bases, with 6 bases sitting between them. In nucleotides, the CDR3 is TGTGCCAGCAGCGTAGGACTAGCAGATACGCAGTATTTT. This encodes CASSVGLADTQYF.

There are a few counts of this clone. The chain links TRBV30 to TRBJ1-2, with unresolved D. The CDR3 runs 11 residues. CDR1 GTSNPN and CDR2 SVGIG come from the germline V gene (reference sequence). The CDR3 region is CARRMDYGYTF. CDR3 sequence (DNA): TGTGCAAGGAGGATGGACTATGGCTACACCTTC.

The V and J genes are TRBV27 and TRBJ2-5; 8 positions agree with TRBD1. CDR3 length: 17 amino acids. Germline V gene lookup returns CDR1 MNHEY and CDR2 SMNVEV (reference sequence). J lost 0 bases, V lost 4 bases, and 10 bases had no gene match. The CDR3 region is CASSSHQGAPYQETQYF. The DNA of the CDR3 is TGTGCCAGCAGTTCCCACCAGGGGGCACCGTACCAAGAGACCCAGTACTTC.

J is TRBJ1-3 and V is TRBV30, with TRBD1 matching 7 bases. This CDR3 has 13 amino acids. Germline CDR1 GTSNPN, CDR2 SVGIG (reference sequence). Trimming at V came to 4 bases and at J to 4 bases, leaving 4 bases not matched to a gene. DNA for the CDR3: TGTGCCTGGAACAAGGGGGCGGGAAACACCATATATTTT. Residues: CAWNKGAGNTIYF.

This chain connects TRBV5-1 to TRBJ2-2, with D possibly matching TRBD2 (5 bases). The CDR3 extends over 14 amino acids. CDR1 is SGHRS, CDR2 YFSETQ, per germline. V gave up 0 bases and J gave up 11 bases, with 14 bases separating them. CDR3: CASSLATPDYELFF. The CDR3 DNA reads as TGCGCCAGCAGCTTGGCGACCCCAGACTACGAGCTGTTTTTT.

In its sample, this clone was seen once. The chain employs TRBV11-2 and TRBJ2-5; D perhaps matches TRBD1 (7 bases). The CDR3 spans 15 residues. V lost 6 bases and J 7 bases, leaving 21 bases between the germline ends. CDR1 is SGHAT and CDR2 is FQNNGV in the germline V gene. CDR3 in amino acids: CASRPLLGQEGTQYF. The CDR3 bases are TGTGCCAGCAGGCCTTTACTTGGACAGGAGGGGACCCAGTACTTC.

The V call is TRBV7-9, the J call TRBJ2-5; 7 bases align to TRBD1. This CDR3 has 18 amino acids. V dropped 3 bases and J dropped 4; count of bases not matched to a gene: 17. The germline gives CDR1 SEHNR, CDR2 FQNEAQ (reference sequence). CDR3 sequence reads: CASSFSDSGQFSGETQYF. For the CDR3, the DNA is TGTGCCAGCAGCTTCTCTGATTCGGGACAGTTTTCAGGAGAGACCCAGTACTTC.

The genes are TRBV12-3 or TRBV12-4 and TRBJ2-3; D possibly corresponds to TRBD2 (5 bases). The CDR3 extends over 13 amino acids. The V end was cut by 3 bases, the J end by 2 bases, with 6 bases between. CDR3 coding DNA: TGTGCCAGCAGTTTCGGGGACACAGATACGCAGTATTTT. The encoded protein is CASSFGDTDTQYF.

The chain uses TRBV2 and TRBJ2-7, with 7 bases lining up with TRBD1. With V trimmed by 0 bases and J by 6 bases, 11 bases remained unmatched. From germline, CDR1 is SNHLY and CDR2 FYNNEI. The CDR3 is made up of 16 amino acids. The CDR3 protein is CASSEAGGLRRGEQYF. The CDR3 nucleotides read TGTGCCAGCAGTGAAGCAGGGGGCCTCCGAAGGGGCGAGCAGTACTTC.